Below are 14 T cell receptor beta chains sequenced from a single sample in a study of cytomegalovirus exposure and HLA in healthy donors. Use of 60 Vbeta and 13 Jbeta primers characterized the PCR. Only in-frame clones appear in the TCRdb table, and some are missing; sequencing was by immunoSEQ multiplex PCR. The sample yields fewer than 200,000 clones, roughly 13% seen once. The sample was PBMCs. Receptors originate from a man between 50 and 59 years old in good health and CMV-seropositive.

This clone was counted between two and nine times. The V call is TRBV30, the J call TRBJ2-7, with D uncertain. Trimming stripped 4 bases from V and 4 bases from J, with 11 bases between. The CDR3 loop spans 12 amino acids. CDR1 is GTSNPN, CDR2 SVGIG, per germline (reference sequence). CDR3 coding DNA: TGTGCCTGGACGAACAACGGGTACGAGCAGTACTTC. Its protein product is CAWTNNGYEQYF.

CDR3 sequence (DNA): TGTGCCAGCAGCGAACAGGGAACGGCTGAAGCTTTCTTT. This translates into CASSEQGTAEAFF. The gene calls are TRBV27 and TRBJ1-1, with D possibly being TRBD1 (6 bases). V shed 6 bases and J shed 6 bases, with 14 bases lying between them. CDR1 is MNHEY and CDR2 is SMNVEV in the germline V gene (reference sequence). The CDR3 length is 13 residues.

This clone was picked up a small number of times. The rearrangement links TRBV6-5 to TRBJ1-2, with 8 bases aligning to TRBD1. There are 13 residues in the CDR3. V gave up 2 bases and J gave up 7 bases; unmatched junction bases: 3. The germline V gene has CDR1 MNHEY and CDR2 SVGAGI. CDR3 nucleotide sequence: TGTGCCAGCAGTTACGGACAGGGACTTGGCTACACCTTC. It specifies CASSYGQGLGYTF.

V and J are TRBV28 and TRBJ2-2; tentatively, D is TRBD1 (6 bases). Germline V gene lookup returns CDR1 MDHEN and CDR2 SYDVKM. This CDR3 contains 12 residues. The V and J ends lost 8 bases and 6 bases respectively, with 10 bases between them. The CDR3 loop reads CASGTGPGELFF. CDR3 DNA: TGTGCCAGCGGAACAGGGCCCGGGGAGCTGTTTTTT.

The chain is built from TRBV7-9 and TRBJ2-1; 10 positions agree with TRBD2. The CDR3 totals 15 residues. Germline V CDR1 and CDR2: SEHNR, FQNEAQ (reference sequence). V was pared by 5 bases and J by 9 bases, with 10 bases of the junction left unmatched. CDR3 sequence reads: CASSPTGLAIGEQFF. DNA of the CDR3: TGTGCCAGCAGCCCCACGGGACTAGCGATAGGTGAGCAGTTCTTC.

A few counts support this clone. CDR3 amino acids: CASSPGRGNQPQHF. DNA of the CDR3: TGTGCCAGCAGCCCCGGCAGGGGCAATCAGCCCCAGCATTTT. V usage is TRBV7-2 and J usage is TRBJ1-5; a weak D match, TRBD1 (5 bases). This CDR3 comprises 14 residues. The germline V and J ends were trimmed by 5 bases and 2 bases, with 10 bases remaining between them. In germline, CDR1 is SGHTA, CDR2 FQGNSA.

Worth noting for this clone: A read error is likely, as this CDR3 ends without the conserved phenylalanine or tryptophan. The chain is built from TRBV5-4 and TRBJ1-4; D might be TRBD1 (6 bases). V lost 4 bases to trimming and J lost 6 bases, with 10 bases between them. The CDR3 length is 13 residues. Germline V gene data show CDR1 as SGHNT and CDR2 as YYREEE (reference sequence). DNA for the CDR3: TGTGCCAGCAGCCAACAGGGAGATGAAAAACTGTTTGTT. As protein: CASSQQGDEKLFV.

This chain joins TRBV7-2 and TRBJ2-1, with TRBD2 matching 8 bases. Germline values: CDR1 SGHTA, CDR2 FQGNSA. This CDR3 has 16 residues. V trimming: 5 bases; J trimming: 3 bases; junction bases outside the gene matches: 9. DNA of the CDR3: TGTGCCAGCAGCCCCTCAGGCGGGGGGAACTACAATGAGCAGTTCTTC. This sequence encodes CASSPSGGGNYNEQFF.

The chain has TRBV6-1 and TRBJ1-1, with a possible D match to TRBD1 (6 bases). Trimming removed 6 bases at V and 4 bases at J, with 12 bases between. The CDR3 runs 13 residues. Per germline, CDR1 MNHNS and CDR2 SASEGT. The CDR3 loop reads CASSVTGPTEAFF. Written as DNA, the CDR3 is TGTGCCAGCAGCGTAACAGGGCCCACTGAAGCTTTCTTT.

Note on this clone: Other DNA variants within this sample encode the same CDR3. This rearrangement joins TRBV11-3 to TRBJ2-7; D not certain. V lost 5 bases and J 0 bases, leaving 5 bases between the germline ends. Germline V lookup: CDR1 SGHNT, CDR2 YENEEA. The CDR3 loop spans 12 amino acids. The CDR3 loop is CASSPSSYEQYF. The CDR3 region has the DNA TGTGCCAGCAGCCCTAGCTCCTACGAGCAGTACTTC.

This clone was recorded a few times. The chain has TRBV18 and TRBJ2-3; the D gene is possibly TRBD2 (6 bases). This CDR3 contains 14 residues. V was shortened by 1 base and J by 1 base, with 6 bases between the two germline ends. Germline CDR1 is KGHSH and CDR2 is LQKENI. The CDR3 DNA follows: TGTGCCAGCTCACCACGGGGGGGCACAGATACGCAGTATTTT. As protein: CASSPRGGTDTQYF.

The chain employs TRBV7-9 and TRBJ1-2; the D is unclear. Trimming stripped 3 bases from V and 1 base from J, with 9 bases between. This CDR3 has 14 amino acids. Germline V gene lookup returns CDR1 SEHNR and CDR2 FQNEAQ (reference sequence). The CDR3 DNA reads TGTGCCAGCAGCTTCGCCGGGGTTAACTATGGCTACACCTTC. Translation gives CASSFAGVNYGYTF.

The rearrangement uses TRBV19 and TRBJ1-2, with D possibly TRBD1 on 6 matching bases. This CDR3 region has 14 residues. Trimming cost V 2 bases and J 2 bases, with 9 bases left between them. The germline V gene encodes CDR1 LNHDA and CDR2 SQIVND (reference sequence). The CDR3 here is CASSIRQGNYGYTF. CDR3 DNA: TGTGCCAGTAGTATACGGCAGGGGAACTATGGCTACACCTTC.

The gene calls are TRBV6-6 and TRBJ2-7; TRBD1 matches 9 bases. V trimming: 7 bases; J trimming: 3 bases; junction bases outside the gene matches: 10. CDR1 and CDR2 from the germline V gene are MNHNY and SVGAGI (reference sequence). The CDR3 runs 15 residues. DNA for the CDR3: TGTGCCAGCACCATGGGGGGGACAGGGTTCTACGAGCAGTACGTC. Its protein is CASTMGGTGFYEQYV.